The 4 T cell receptor beta chains below come from one sample, sequenced in a study of T cell responses to AZD1222 COVID-19 vaccine. Measured with immunoSEQ multiplex PCR; TCRdb has only the in-frame clones, and not every one. Altogether some 140,000 clones are present, about 88% being singletons, with the ten largest covering approximately 3.1%. Material: peripheral blood, obtained on day 0 of AZD1222 vaccination. Receptors originate from an adult in good health.

J is TRBJ1-1 and V is TRBV6-5; 7 positions agree with TRBD1. Germline CDR1 is MNHEY and CDR2 is SVGAGI. Trimming removed 2 bases from V and 5 bases from J; junction bases left unmatched: 11. This CDR3 is built from 16 residues. CDR3 protein: CASSYNTGAGPTEAFF. Written as DNA, the CDR3 is TGTGCCAGCAGTTACAACACAGGGGCAGGGCCGACTGAAGCTTTCTTT.

This clone was seen once. The J gene is TRBJ2-7, the V gene TRBV4-1; D call uncertain. The CDR3 runs to 15 residues. Germline V CDR1 and CDR2: MGHRA, YSYEKL. Trimming removed 1 base at V and 6 bases at J, with 16 bases between. CDR3 amino acids: CASSQVGPLGGEQYF. The CDR3 DNA follows: TGCGCCAGCAGCCAAGTTGGGCCCCTGGGTGGCGAGCAGTACTTC.

The genes are TRBV10-2 and TRBJ2-1; 10 nucleotides match TRBD1. The CDR3 sequence is 14 residues long. Germline CDR1 WSHSY, CDR2 SAAADI. After removal of 8 bases from V and 3 bases from J, the junction contained 4 bases not matched to a gene. The CDR3 nucleotides are TGCGCCAGCGCGGGACAGGGGAACTACAATGAGCAGTTCTTC. Translation: CASAGQGNYNEQFF.

The chain is built from TRBV28 and TRBJ2-7, with 7 positions matching TRBD1. CDR3 length: 15 residues. V lost 3 bases to trimming and J lost 4 bases; unmatched junction nucleotides: 9. Germline V gene data show CDR1 as MDHEN and CDR2 as SYDVKM. The CDR3 DNA reads as TGTGCCAGCAGTTTGTCGGACAGGTTTCAGTACGAGCAGTACTTC. This gives the protein CASSLSDRFQYEQYF.